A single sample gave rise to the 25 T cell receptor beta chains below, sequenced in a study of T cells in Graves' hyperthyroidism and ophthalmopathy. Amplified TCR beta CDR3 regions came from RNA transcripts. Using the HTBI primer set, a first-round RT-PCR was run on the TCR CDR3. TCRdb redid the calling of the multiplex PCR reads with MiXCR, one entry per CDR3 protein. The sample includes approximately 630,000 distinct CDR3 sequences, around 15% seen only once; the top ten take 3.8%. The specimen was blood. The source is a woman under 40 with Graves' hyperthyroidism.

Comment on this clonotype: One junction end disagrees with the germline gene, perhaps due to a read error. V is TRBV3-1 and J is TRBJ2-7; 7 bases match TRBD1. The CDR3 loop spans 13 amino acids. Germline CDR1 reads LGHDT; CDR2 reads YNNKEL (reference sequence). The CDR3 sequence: CATSRGQAYEQYF. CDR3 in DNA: TGTGCCACCAGCCGCGGACAGGCCTACGAGCAGTACTTC.

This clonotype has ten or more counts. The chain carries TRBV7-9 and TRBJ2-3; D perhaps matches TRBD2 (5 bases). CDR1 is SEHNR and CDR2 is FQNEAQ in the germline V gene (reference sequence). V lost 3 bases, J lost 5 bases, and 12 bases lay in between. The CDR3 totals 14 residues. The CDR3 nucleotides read TGTGCCAGCAGCTTTAAGCTAGCCGGAGATACGCAGTATTTT. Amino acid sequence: CASSFKLAGDTQYF.

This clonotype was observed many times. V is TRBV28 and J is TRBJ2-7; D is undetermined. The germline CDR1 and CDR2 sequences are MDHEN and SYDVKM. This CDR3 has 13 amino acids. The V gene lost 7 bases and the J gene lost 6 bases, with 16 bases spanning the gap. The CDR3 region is CASKRTQASEQYF. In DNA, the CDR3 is TGTGCCAGCAAGAGGACCCAGGCGTCCGAGCAGTACTTC. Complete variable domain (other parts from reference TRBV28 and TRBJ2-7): DVKVTQSSRYLVKRTGEKVFLECVQDMDHENMFWYRQDPGLGLRLIYFSYDVKMKEKGDIPEGYSVSREKKERFSLILESASTNQTSMYLCASKRTQASEQYFGPGTRLTVT.

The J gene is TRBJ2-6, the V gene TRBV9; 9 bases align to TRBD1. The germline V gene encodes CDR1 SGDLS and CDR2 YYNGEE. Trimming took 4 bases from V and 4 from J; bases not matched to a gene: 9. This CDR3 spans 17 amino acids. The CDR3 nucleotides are TGTGCCAGCAGCATAAACAGGGGGCTGGAAGGGGCCAACGTCCTGACTTTC. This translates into CASSINRGLEGANVLTF. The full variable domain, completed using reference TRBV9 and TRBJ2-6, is DSGVTQTPKHLITATGQRVTLRCSPRSGDLSVYWYQQSLDQGLQFLIQYYNGEERAKGNILERFSAQQFPDLHSELNLSSLELGDSALYFCASSINRGLEGANVLTFGAGSRLTVL.

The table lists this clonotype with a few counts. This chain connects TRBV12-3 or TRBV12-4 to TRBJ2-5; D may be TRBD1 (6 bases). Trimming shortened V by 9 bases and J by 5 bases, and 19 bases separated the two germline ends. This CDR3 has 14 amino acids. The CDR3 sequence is CASLEGVIGETQYF. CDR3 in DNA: TGTGCCAGTCTTGAGGGGGTGATTGGGGAGACCCAGTACTTC.

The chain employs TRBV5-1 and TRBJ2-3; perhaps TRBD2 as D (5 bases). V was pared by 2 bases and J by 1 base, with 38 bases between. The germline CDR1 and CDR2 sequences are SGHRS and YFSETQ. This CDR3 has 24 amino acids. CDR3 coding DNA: TGCGCCAGCAGCTTTACGTTCGTGGGATCGAGGGAGATCCCCCGGGTCCCTGGCACAGATACGCAGTATTTT. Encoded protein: CASSFTFVGSREIPRVPGTDTQYF.

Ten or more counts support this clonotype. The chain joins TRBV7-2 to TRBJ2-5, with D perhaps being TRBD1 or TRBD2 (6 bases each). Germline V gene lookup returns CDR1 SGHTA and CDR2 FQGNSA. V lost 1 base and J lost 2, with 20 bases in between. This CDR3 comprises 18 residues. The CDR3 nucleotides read TGTGCCAGCAGCTTAGTCGTTGGGGGCGGGGAGATACAAGAGACCCAGTACTTC. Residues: CASSLVVGGGEIQETQYF.

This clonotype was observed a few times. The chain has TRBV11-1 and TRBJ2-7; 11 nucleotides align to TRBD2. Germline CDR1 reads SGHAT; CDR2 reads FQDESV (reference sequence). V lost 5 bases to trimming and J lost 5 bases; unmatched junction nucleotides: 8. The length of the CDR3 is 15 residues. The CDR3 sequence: CASSPTSGRGHEQYF. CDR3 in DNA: TGTGCCAGCAGCCCTACTAGCGGGAGAGGCCACGAGCAGTACTTC.

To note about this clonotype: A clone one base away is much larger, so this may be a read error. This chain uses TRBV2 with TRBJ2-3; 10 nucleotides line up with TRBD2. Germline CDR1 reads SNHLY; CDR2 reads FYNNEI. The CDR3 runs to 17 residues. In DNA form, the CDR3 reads TGTGCCAGCAGTGAAGGAGGCCTAGCGGGAGCCACAGATACGCAGTGTTTT. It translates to CASSEGGLAGATDTQCF.

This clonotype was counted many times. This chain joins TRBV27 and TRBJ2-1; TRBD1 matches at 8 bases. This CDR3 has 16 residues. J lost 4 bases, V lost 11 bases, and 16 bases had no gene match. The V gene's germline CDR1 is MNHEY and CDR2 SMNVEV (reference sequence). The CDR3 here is CAGASWGTGHYNEQFF. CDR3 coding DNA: TGTGCCGGGGCCTCGTGGGGGACAGGACATTACAATGAGCAGTTCTTC.

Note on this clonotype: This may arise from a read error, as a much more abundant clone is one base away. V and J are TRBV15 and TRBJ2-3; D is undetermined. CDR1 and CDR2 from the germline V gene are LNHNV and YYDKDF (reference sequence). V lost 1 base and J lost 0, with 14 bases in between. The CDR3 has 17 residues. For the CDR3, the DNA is TGTGCCACCAGCAGAGTTTTGGGCGGTCCTAGCACAGATACGCAGTATTTT. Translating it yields CATSRVLGGPSTDTQYF.

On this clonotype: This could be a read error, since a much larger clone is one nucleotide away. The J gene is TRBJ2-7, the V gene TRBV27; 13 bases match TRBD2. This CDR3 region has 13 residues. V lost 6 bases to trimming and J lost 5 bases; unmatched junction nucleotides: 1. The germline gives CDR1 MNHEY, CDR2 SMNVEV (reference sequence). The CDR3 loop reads CASRGLAGDEQYF. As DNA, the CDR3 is TGTGCCAGCAGAGGACTAGCGGGAGACGAGCAGTACTTC.

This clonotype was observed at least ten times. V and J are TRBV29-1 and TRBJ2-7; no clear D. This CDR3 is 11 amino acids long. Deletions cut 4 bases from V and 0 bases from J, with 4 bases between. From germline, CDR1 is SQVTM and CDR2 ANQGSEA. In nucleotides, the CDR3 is TGCAGCGTTGCTGGCTCCTACGAGCAGTACTTC. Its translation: CSVAGSYEQYF.

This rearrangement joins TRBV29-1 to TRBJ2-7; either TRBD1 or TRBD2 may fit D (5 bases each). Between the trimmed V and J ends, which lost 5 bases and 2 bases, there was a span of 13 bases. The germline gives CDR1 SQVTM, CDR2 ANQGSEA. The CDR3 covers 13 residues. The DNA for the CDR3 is TGCAGCGTTCAATCGGGGACCACCTACGAGCAGTACTTC. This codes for CSVQSGTTYEQYF.

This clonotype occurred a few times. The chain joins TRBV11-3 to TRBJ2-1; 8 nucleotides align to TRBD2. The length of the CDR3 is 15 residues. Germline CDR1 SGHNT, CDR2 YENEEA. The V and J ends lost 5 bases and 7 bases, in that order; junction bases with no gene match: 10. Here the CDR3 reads CASSPAGGRRNEQFF. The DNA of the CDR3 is TGTGCCAGCAGCCCCGCGGGCGGGAGGAGGAATGAGCAGTTCTTC.

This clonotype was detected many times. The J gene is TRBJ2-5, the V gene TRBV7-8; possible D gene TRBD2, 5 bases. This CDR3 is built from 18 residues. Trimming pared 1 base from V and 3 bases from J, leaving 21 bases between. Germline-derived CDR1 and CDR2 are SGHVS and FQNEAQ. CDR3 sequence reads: CASSLGLEAYGSEETQYF. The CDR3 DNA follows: TGTGCCAGCAGCTTAGGCCTGGAGGCTTACGGATCTGAAGAGACCCAGTACTTC.

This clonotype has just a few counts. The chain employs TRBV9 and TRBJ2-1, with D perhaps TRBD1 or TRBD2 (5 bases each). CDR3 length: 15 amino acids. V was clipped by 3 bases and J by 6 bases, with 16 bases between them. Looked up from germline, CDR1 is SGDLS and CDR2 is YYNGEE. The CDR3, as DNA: TGTGCCAGCAGCGCTTCCGGGACCCCGGGCAATGAGCAGTTCTTC. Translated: CASSASGTPGNEQFF.

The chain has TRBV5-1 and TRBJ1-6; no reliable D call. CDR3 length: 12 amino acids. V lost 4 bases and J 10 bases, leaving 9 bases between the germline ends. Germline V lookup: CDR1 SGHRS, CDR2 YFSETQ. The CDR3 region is CASSLDWSPLHF. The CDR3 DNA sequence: TGCGCCAGCAGCCTGGATTGGTCACCCCTCCACTTT.

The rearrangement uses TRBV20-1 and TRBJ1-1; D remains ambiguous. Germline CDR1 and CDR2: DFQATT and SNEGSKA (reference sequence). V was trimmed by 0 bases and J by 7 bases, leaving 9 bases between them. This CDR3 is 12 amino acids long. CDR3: CSARDGVDEAFF. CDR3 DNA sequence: TGCAGTGCTAGAGATGGGGTTGATGAAGCTTTCTTT.

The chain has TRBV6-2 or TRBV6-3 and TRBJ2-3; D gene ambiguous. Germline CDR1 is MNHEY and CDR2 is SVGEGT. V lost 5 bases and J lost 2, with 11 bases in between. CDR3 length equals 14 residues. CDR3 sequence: CASSARVDTDTQYF. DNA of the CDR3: TGTGCCAGCAGTGCTAGGGTCGACACAGATACGCAGTATTTT.

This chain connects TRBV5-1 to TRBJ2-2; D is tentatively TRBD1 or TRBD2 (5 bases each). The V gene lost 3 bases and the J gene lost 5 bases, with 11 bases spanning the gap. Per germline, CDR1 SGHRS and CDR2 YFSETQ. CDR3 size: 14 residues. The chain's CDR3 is CASSYGTSTGELFF. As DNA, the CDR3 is TGCGCCAGCAGCTACGGGACGTCGACCGGGGAGCTGTTTTTT.

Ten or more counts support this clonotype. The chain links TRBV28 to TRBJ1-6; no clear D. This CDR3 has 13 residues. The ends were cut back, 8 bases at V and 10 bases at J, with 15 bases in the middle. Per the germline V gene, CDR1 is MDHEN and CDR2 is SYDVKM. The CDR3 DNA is TGTGCCAGCGGGCCCGAGGTGGGATCACCCCTCCACTTT. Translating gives CASGPEVGSPLHF. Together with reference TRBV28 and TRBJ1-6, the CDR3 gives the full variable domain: DVKVTQSSRYLVKRTGEKVFLECVQDMDHENMFWYRQDPGLGLRLIYFSYDVKMKEKGDIPEGYSVSREKKERFSLILESASTNQTSMYLCASGPEVGSPLHFGNGTRLTVT.

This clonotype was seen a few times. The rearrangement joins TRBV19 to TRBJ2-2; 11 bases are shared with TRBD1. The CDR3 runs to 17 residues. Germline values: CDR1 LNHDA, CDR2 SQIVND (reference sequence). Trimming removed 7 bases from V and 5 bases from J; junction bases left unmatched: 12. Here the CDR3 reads CASTLRSGTGGTGELFF. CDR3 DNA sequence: TGTGCCAGTACCTTGAGATCCGGGACAGGGGGGACCGGGGAGCTGTTTTTT.

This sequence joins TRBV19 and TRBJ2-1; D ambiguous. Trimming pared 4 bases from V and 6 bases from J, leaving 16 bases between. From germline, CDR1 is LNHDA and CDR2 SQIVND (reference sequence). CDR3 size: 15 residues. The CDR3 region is CASSKFETPGNEQFF. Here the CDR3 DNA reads TGTGCCAGTAGTAAATTTGAGACGCCAGGCAATGAGCAGTTCTTC.

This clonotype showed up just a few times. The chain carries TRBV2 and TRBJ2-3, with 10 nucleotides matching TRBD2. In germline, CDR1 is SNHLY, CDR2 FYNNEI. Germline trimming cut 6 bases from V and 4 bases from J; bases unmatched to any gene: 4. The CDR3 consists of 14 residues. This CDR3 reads CASRATSGPDTQYF. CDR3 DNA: TGTGCCAGCAGGGCGACTAGCGGGCCAGATACGCAGTATTTT. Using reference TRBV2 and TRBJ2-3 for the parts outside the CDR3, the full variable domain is EPEVTQTPSHQVTQMGQEVILRCVPISNHLYFYWYRQILGQKVEFLVSFYNNEISEKSEIFDDQFSVERPDGSNFTLKIRSTKLEDSAMYFCASRATSGPDTQYFGPGTRLTVL.